This T cell receptor (beta chain) was recorded in a study of OX40 agonist ivuxolimab in advanced cancers. The protocol was immunoSEQ multiplex PCR, while the TCRdb copy is restricted to in-frame clones and leaves out a portion. The sample lists about 84,000 clones; 80% to 95% were seen once. CDR3 length equals 13 residues. The V end was cut by 2 bases, the J end by 5 bases, with 12 bases between. Looked up from germline, CDR1 is SQVTM and CDR2 is ANQGSEA. The chain combines TRBV29-1 with TRBJ2-5; D may be TRBD1 or TRBD2 (6 bases each). The TCR sequence derives from an adult with an advanced solid tumor such as melanoma, head and neck, liver or kidney cancer. Specimen: CD4+ or CD8+ T cells sorted from blood, collected in a trial of the OX40 agonist ivuxolimab. CDR3 nucleotide sequence: TGCAGCGTTGAACTAGGGGGGAGGGAGACCCAGTACTTC. It yields the protein CSVELGGRETQYF.